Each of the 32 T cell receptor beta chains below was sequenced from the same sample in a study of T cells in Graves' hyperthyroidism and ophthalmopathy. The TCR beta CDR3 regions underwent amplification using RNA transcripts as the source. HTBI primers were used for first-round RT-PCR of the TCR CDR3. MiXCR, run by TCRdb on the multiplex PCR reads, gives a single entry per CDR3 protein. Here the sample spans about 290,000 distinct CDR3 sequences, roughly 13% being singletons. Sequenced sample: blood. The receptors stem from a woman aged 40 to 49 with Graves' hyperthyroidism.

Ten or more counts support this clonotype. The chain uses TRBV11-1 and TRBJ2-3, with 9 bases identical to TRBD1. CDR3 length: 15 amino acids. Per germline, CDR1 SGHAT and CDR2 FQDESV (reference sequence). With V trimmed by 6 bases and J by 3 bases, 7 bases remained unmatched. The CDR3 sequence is CASRFGTGRTDTQYF. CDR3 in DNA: TGTGCCAGCAGGTTCGGGACAGGGCGAACAGATACGCAGTATTTT.

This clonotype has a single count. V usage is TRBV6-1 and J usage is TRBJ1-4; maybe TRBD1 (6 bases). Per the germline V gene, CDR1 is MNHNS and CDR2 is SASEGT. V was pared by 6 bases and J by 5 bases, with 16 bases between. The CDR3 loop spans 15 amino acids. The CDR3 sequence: CASRENGGGNEKLFF. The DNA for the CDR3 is TGTGCCAGCAGGGAAAACGGGGGCGGGAATGAAAAACTGTTTTTT.

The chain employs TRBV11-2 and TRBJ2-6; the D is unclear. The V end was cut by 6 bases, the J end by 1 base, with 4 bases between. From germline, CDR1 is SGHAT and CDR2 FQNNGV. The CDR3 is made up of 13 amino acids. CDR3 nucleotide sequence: TGTGCCAGCAGGGAGTCTGGGGCCAACGTCCTGACTTTC. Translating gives CASRESGANVLTF.

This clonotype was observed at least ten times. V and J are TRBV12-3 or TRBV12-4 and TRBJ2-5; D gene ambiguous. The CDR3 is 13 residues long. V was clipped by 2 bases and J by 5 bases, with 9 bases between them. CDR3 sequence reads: CASSLKGGETQYF. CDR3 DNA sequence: TGTGCCAGCAGTTTAAAGGGTGGGGAGACCCAGTACTTC.

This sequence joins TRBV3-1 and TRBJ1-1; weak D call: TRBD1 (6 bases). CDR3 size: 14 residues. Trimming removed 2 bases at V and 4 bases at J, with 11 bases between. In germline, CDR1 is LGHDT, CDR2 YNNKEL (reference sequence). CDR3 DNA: TGTGCCAGCAGCCAACGCAGGGGAACCACTGAAGCTTTCTTT. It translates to CASSQRRGTTEAFF.

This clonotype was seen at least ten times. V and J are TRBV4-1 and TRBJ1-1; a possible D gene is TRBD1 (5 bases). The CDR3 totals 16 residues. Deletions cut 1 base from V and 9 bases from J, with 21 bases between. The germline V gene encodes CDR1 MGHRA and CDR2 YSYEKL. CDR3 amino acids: CASSQGILRDGQKAFF. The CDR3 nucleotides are TGCGCCAGCAGCCAAGGTATATTGAGGGACGGGCAGAAAGCTTTCTTT.

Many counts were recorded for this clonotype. The CDR3 region has the DNA TGTGCCAGCAGTCCTGGGAGGAATATAAAAAAACTGTTTTTT. This codes for CASSPGRNIKKLFF. The V call is TRBV27, the J call TRBJ1-4; D not certain. The CDR3 length is 14 residues. The germline V gene encodes CDR1 MNHEY and CDR2 SMNVEV (reference sequence). V was clipped by 5 bases and J by 9 bases, with 16 bases between them.

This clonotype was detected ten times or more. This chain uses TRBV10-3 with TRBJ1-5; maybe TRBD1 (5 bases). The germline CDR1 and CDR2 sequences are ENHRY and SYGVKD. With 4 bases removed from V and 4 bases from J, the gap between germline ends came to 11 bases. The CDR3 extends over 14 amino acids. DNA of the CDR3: TGTGCCATCAGTGTTGGGGGGGGAAATCAGCCCCAGCATTTT. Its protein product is CAISVGGGNQPQHF.

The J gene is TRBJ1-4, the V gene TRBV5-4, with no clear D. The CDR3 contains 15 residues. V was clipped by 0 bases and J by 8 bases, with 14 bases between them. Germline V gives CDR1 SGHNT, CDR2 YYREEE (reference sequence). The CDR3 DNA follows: TGTGCCAGCAGCTTGGGGGAAAACCCTACCGAAAAACTGTTTTTT. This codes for CASSLGENPTEKLFF.

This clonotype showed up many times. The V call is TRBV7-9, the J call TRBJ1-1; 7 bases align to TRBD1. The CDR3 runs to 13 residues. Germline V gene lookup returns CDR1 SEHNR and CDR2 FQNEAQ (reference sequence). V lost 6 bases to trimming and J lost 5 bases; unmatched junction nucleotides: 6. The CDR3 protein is CASRAGGQTEAFF. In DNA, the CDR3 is TGTGCCAGCAGGGCAGGGGGACAGACTGAAGCTTTCTTT.

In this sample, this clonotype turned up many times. CDR3 sequence (DNA): TGTGCCAGCAGTTTACTCTCGGGACTAGCGGAAGAGACCCAGTACTTC. Amino acid sequence: CASSLLSGLAEETQYF. The chain uses TRBV12-3 or TRBV12-4 and TRBJ2-5; 11 bases are shared with TRBD2. V was clipped by 2 bases and J by 3 bases; unmatched bases: 5. CDR3 length: 16 residues.

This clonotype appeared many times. The CDR3 loop reads CSASWGGYTEAFF. CDR3 DNA: TGCAGCGCTTCCTGGGGAGGGTACACTGAAGCTTTCTTT. The chain has TRBV29-1 and TRBJ1-1; D is ambiguous. This CDR3 spans 13 amino acids. The V end was cut by 7 bases, the J end by 3 bases, with 15 bases between. Germline loops: CDR1 SQVTM, CDR2 ANQGSEA.

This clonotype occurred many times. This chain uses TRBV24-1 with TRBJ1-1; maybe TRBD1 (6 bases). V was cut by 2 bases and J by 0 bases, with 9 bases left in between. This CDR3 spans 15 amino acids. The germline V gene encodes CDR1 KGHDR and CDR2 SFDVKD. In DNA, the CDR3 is TGTGCCACCAGTGATTCAGGGGAAATGAACACTGAAGCTTTCTTT. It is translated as CATSDSGEMNTEAFF.

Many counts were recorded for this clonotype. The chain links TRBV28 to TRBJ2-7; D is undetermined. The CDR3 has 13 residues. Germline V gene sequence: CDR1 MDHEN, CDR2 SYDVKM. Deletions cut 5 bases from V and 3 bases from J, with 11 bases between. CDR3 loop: CASSPPPDYEQYF. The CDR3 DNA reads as TGTGCCAGCAGTCCTCCCCCAGACTACGAGCAGTACTTC.

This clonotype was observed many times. In nucleotides, the CDR3 is TGTGCCATCAGTGGGGCTAGCGGGAGCCACGAGCAGTACTTC. Translating it yields CAISGASGSHEQYF. The rearrangement uses TRBV10-3 and TRBJ2-7; 10 bases agree with TRBD2. The CDR3 extends over 14 amino acids. Per the germline V gene, CDR1 is ENHRY and CDR2 is SYGVKD. The ends lost 4 bases at V and 5 bases at J; junction bases unmatched: 5.

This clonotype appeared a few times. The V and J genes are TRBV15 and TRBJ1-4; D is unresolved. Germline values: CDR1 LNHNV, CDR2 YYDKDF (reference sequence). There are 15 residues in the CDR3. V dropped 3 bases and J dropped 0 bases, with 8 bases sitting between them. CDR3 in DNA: TGTGCCACCAGCAGTATTGAACCAACTAATGAAAAACTGTTTTTT. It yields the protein CATSSIEPTNEKLFF. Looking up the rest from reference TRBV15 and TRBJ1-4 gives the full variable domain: DAMVIQNPRYQVTQFGKPVTLSCSQTLNHNVMYWYQQKSSQAPKLLFHYYDKDFNNEADTPDNFQSRRPNTSFCFLDIRSPGLGDTAMYLCATSSIEPTNEKLFFGSGTQLSVL.

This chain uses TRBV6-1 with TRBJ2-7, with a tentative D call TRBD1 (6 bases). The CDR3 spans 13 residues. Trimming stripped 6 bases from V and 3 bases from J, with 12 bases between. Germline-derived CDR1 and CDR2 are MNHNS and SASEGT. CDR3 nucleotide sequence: TGTGCCAGCAGGGGGACATTGGACTACGAGCAGTACTTC. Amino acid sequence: CASRGTLDYEQYF.

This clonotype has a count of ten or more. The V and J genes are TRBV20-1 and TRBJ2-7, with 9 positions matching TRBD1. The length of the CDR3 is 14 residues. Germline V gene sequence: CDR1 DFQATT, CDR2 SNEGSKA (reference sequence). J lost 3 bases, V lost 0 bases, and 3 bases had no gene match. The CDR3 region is CSARDPTGGYEQYF. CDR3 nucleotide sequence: TGCAGTGCTAGAGATCCGACAGGGGGCTACGAGCAGTACTTC.

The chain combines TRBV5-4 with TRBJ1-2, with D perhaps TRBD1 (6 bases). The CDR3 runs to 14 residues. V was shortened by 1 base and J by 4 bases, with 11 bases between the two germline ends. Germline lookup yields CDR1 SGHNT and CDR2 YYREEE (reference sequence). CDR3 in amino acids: CASSLQGPGYGYTF. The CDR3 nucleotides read TGTGCCAGCAGCTTGCAGGGGCCAGGCTATGGCTACACCTTC.

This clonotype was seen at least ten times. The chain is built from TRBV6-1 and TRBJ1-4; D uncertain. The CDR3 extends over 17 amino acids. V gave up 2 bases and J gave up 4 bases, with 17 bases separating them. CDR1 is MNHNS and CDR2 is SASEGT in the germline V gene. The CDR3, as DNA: TGTGCCAGCAGTGAAAGATTTAGAGTGGAGGTTAATGAAAAACTGTTTTTT. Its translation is CASSERFRVEVNEKLFF.

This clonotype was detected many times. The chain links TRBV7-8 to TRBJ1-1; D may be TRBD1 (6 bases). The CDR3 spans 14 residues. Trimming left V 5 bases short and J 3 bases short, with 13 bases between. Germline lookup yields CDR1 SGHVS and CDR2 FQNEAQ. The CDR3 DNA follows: TGTGCCAGCAGCAGGGGACATCAATACACTGAAGCTTTCTTT. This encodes CASSRGHQYTEAFF.

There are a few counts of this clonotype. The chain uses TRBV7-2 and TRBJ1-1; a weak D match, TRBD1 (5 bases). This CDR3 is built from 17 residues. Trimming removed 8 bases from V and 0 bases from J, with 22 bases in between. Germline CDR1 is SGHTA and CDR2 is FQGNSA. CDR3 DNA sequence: TGTGCCAGCTCACCACCAGAGGCAGGGCCCATGAACACTGAAGCTTTCTTT. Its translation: CASSPPEAGPMNTEAFF.

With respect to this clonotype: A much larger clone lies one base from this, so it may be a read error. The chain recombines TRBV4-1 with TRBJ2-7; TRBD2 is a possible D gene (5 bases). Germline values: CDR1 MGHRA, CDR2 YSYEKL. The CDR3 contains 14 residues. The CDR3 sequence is CASSQGGNSCEQYF. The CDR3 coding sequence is TGCGCCAGCAGCCAAGGAGGGAACTCCTGCGAGCAGTACTTC.

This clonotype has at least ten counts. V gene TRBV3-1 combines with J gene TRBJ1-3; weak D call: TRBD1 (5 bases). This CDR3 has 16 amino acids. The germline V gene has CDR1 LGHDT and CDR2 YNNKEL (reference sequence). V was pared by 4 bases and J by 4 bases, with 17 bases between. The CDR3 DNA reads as TGTGCCAGCAGCCCTCCTTGGGGGGGACGCGGAAACACCATATATTTT. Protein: CASSPPWGGRGNTIYF.

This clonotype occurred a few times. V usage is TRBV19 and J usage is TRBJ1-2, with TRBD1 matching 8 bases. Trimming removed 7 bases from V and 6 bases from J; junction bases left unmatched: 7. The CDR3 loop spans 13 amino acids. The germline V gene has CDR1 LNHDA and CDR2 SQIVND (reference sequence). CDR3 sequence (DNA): TGTGCCAGTATCCGACAGGGGAGCGATGGCTACACCTTC. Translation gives CASIRQGSDGYTF.

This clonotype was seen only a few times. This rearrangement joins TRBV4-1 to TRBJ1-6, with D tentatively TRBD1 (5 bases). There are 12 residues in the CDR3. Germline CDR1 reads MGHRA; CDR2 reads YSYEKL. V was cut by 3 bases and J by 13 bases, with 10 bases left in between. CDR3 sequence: CASSQGLWPLHF. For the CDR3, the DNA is TGCGCCAGCAGCCAGGGGCTTTGGCCCCTCCACTTT.

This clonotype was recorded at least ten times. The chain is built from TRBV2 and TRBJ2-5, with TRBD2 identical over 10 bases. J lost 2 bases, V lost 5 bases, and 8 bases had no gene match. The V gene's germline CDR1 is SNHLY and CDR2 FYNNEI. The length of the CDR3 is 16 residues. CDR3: CASSTSGGGLQETQYF. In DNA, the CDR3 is TGTGCCAGCAGTACCAGCGGGGGGGGGTTGCAAGAGACCCAGTACTTC.

The CDR3 DNA reads TGTGCCAGCTCGCCGCGGACAGGGATAGTCACAGATACGCAGTATTTT. It is translated as CASSPRTGIVTDTQYF. The gene calls are TRBV18 and TRBJ2-3, with 8 bases identical to TRBD1. V lost 6 bases and J lost 2; bases outside the gene matches: 10. The CDR3 contains 16 residues. Germline assignment: CDR1 KGHSH and CDR2 LQKENI.

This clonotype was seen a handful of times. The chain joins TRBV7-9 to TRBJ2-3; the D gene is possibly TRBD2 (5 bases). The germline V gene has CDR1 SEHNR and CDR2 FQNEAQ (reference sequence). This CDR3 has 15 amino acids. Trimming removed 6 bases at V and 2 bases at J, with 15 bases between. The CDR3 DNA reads TGTGCCAGCAGTTCCGCCCTCGGGATCACAGATACGCAGTATTTT. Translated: CASSSALGITDTQYF.

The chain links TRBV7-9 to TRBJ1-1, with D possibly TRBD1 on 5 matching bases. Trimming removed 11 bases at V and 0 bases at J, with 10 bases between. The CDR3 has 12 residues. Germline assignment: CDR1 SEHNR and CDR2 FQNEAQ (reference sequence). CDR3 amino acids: CAAGGMNTEAFF. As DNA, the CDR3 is TGTGCCGCCGGGGGTATGAACACTGAAGCTTTCTTT.

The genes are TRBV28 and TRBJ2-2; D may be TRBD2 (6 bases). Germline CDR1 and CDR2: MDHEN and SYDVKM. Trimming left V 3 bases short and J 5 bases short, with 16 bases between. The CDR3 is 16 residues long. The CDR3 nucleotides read TGTGCCAGCAGTTTTCCCGGGACTGTACAGACCGGGGAGCTGTTTTTT. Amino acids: CASSFPGTVQTGELFF.

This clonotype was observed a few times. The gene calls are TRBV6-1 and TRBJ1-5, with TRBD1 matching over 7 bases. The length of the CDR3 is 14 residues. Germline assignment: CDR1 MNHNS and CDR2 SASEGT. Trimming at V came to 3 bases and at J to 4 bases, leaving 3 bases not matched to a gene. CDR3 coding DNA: TGTGCCAGCAGTGAGGGACAGACTAATCAGCCCCAGCATTTT. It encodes CASSEGQTNQPQHF.